In its sample, the clone carrying this T cell receptor (beta chain) was seen once. The antigen remains undetermined. PCR involved 60 Vbeta and 13 Jbeta primers. TCRdb's copy holds only in-frame clones and misses some; the assay was immunoSEQ multiplex PCR. The table lists about 190,000 clones, about 87% of them singletons. This entry comes from a study of cytomegalovirus exposure and HLA in healthy donors. Study outcomes and limitations: Researchers counted around 180 TCR beta chains as cytomegalovirus-associated.

V was shortened by 3 bases and J by 2 bases, with 14 bases between the two germline ends. Germline loops: CDR1 KGHSH, CDR2 LQKENI. The CDR3 extends over 16 amino acids. Sample: PBMCs. The TCR was taken from a man aged 25-45 years in good health and CMV-seronegative. The V call is TRBV18, the J call TRBJ1-5; D possibly corresponds to TRBD1 (5 bases). CDR3 bases: TGTGCCAGCTCACCCGGGCCTCCGGGGGGCAATCAGCCCCAGCATTTT. Translation: CASSPGPPGGNQPQHF.